The 30 T cell receptor beta chains in this list originate from one sample, sequenced in a study of human T cells and chemical hapten exposure (dated by TCRdb to the early 2020s). Library prep was done by RACE. The sequencing machine was a NextSeq 500. The public reads were run again by TCRdb, first through fastp at Q25 and then through MiXCR, and only productive beta chains were kept. Here each entry gathers all rows of one CDR3 protein and keeps the most common genes and DNA. This sample lists roughly 180,000 distinct CDR3 sequences; approximately 20% were detected once. The top ten clonotypes cover about 6.7% of the sample. The sample's time point, from its label and the paper: patch test 1, 2 weeks after DPC sensitization. The label giving this sample's treatment or condition can be read as: therapeutic diphenylcyclopropenone sensitization with weekly scalp DPC. Sequenced material: whole blood, taken in connection with sensitization to the hapten diphenylcyclopropenone (DPC). These receptors originate from a woman between 45 and 60 years old with alopecia areata. Some clones in this sample may be carry-over from other donors' samples.

In its sample, this clonotype was seen a few times. CDR3 DNA: TGTGCCAGCAGCCCAGGCCAGGACCGGTTCACCGGGGAGCTGTTTTTT. Its translation: CASSPGQDRFTGELFF. The rearrangement links TRBV11-2 to TRBJ2-2; the D is unclear. From germline, CDR1 is SGHAT and CDR2 FQNNGV. This CDR3 has 16 residues. Deletions cut 5 bases from V and 4 bases from J, with 17 bases between.

V gene TRBV27 combines with J gene TRBJ1-5; no reliable D call. V lost 5 bases and J lost 5, with 13 bases in between. Germline V gene sequence: CDR1 MNHEY, CDR2 SMNVEV (reference sequence). CDR3 length: 14 residues. The CDR3 reads CASSTRGYDQPQHF. The CDR3, as DNA: TGTGCCAGCAGTACTCGAGGGTATGATCAGCCCCAGCATTTT.

The chain couples TRBV5-1 to TRBJ1-1; D might be TRBD1 (6 bases). Trimming removed 0 bases from V and 7 bases from J, with 19 bases in between. The germline V gene has CDR1 SGHRS and CDR2 YFSETQ. The CDR3 extends over 16 amino acids. CDR3 coding DNA: TGCGCCAGCAGCTTGGGACAAGGGGGTCTATACTATGAAGCTTTCTTT. Protein: CASSLGQGGLYYEAFF.

This clonotype came up a few times. V and J are TRBV6-4 and TRBJ1-1; no reliable D call. CDR1 and CDR2 (germline): MRHNA, SNTAGT. The CDR3 length is 13 residues. The V gene lost 3 bases and the J gene lost 2 bases, with 7 bases spanning the gap. The CDR3: CASSDSLNTEAFF. Here the CDR3 DNA reads TGTGCCAGCAGTGATTCATTAAACACTGAAGCTTTCTTT.

This clonotype was detected many times. In DNA, the CDR3 is TGTGCCAGCAGCCAGGGACTCCAAGAGACCCAGTACTTC. This codes for CASSQGLQETQYF. This sequence joins TRBV7-3 and TRBJ2-5; D possibly corresponds to TRBD2 (6 bases). This CDR3 region has 13 residues. Germline CDR1 reads SGHTA; CDR2 reads FQGTGA. V was clipped by 5 bases and J by 1 base, with 8 bases between them.

This clonotype was recorded a few times. This chain uses TRBV7-9 with TRBJ1-4; 9 positions agree with TRBD1. This CDR3 is 16 amino acids long. Losses at the gene ends were 5 bases for V and 8 bases for J; bases not matched to a gene: 12. Germline V gene sequence: CDR1 SEHNR, CDR2 FQNEAQ (reference sequence). The DNA for the CDR3 is TGTGCCAGCAGCCCAAATCCGGGACAGGGAGGAGAAAAACTGTTTTTT. This gives the protein CASSPNPGQGGEKLFF.

V usage is TRBV7-8 and J usage is TRBJ2-3; 12 nucleotides align to TRBD2. V was clipped by 6 bases and J by 4 bases; unmatched bases: 5. Germline CDR1 is SGHVS and CDR2 is FQNEAQ. The CDR3 has 15 amino acids. In DNA form, the CDR3 reads TGTGCCAGCAGTTCGACTAGCGGGAGAGCAGATACGCAGTATTTT. Residues: CASSSTSGRADTQYF.

The chain recombines TRBV11-3 with TRBJ2-2; 8 bases match TRBD1. After removal of 4 bases from V and 3 bases from J, the junction contained 4 bases not matched to a gene. The germline V gene has CDR1 SGHNT and CDR2 YENEEA. CDR3 size: 15 residues. CDR3 in DNA: TGTGCCAGCAGCTCCGGACAGGGCCACACCGGGGAGCTGTTTTTT. This sequence encodes CASSSGQGHTGELFF. The full variable domain, its missing parts supplied by reference TRBV11-3 and TRBJ2-2, is EAGVVQSPRYKIIEKKQPVAFWCNPISGHNTLYWYLQNLGQGPELLIRYENEEAVDDSQLPKDRFSAERLKGVDSTLKIQPAELGDSAVYLCASSSGQGHTGELFFGEGSRLTVL.

This rearrangement joins TRBV3-1 to TRBJ2-5; TRBD2 matches at 11 bases. This CDR3 has 18 amino acids. V lost 1 base and J lost 0; bases outside the gene matches: 7. Germline CDR1 LGHDT, CDR2 YNNKEL (reference sequence). The CDR3 coding sequence is TGTGCCAGCAGCCAAGTGGGGCTAGCGGGAGGAAACCAAGAGACCCAGTACTTC. Amino acids: CASSQVGLAGGNQETQYF.

The sample holds a few counts of this clonotype. The chain carries TRBV2 and TRBJ1-5, with D maybe TRBD1 (6 bases). Between the trimmed V and J ends, which lost 6 bases and 0 bases, there was a span of 12 bases. CDR1 SNHLY and CDR2 FYNNEI come from the germline V gene. The CDR3 runs to 15 residues. CDR3: CASRTKGGSNQPQHF. Written as DNA, the CDR3 is TGTGCCAGCAGGACTAAAGGGGGTAGCAATCAGCCCCAGCATTTT.

This clonotype has just a few counts. The V and J genes are TRBV1 and TRBJ2-7; the table assigns TRBD2, which was not confirmed against the DNA. TRBV1 represents a pseudogene. The CDR3 runs to 16 residues. The CDR3 DNA follows: TGCACCAGCAGCCAACGTTCAGCGGGAGGGCCCTACGAGCAGTACTTC. This codes for CTSSQRSAGGPYEQYF.

V and J are TRBV27 and TRBJ2-7; D gene ambiguous. The CDR3 sequence is 17 residues long. Trimming cost V 6 bases and J 2 bases, with 23 bases left between them. Germline V CDR1 and CDR2: MNHEY, SMNVEV (reference sequence). Here the CDR3 reads CASSFSSGRAYPYEQYF. In DNA, the CDR3 is TGTGCCAGCAGCTTTTCGTCTGGCCGGGCCTATCCCTACGAGCAGTACTTC.

The chain has TRBV7-2 and TRBJ2-7, with TRBD2 identical over 7 bases. CDR1 is SGHTA and CDR2 is FQGNSA in the germline V gene. CDR3 size: 13 residues. V shed 5 bases and J 6 bases; nucleotides not matched to a gene: 7. CDR3 nucleotide sequence: TGTGCCAGCAGCGAACTAGCGACGGGCGAGCAGTACTTC. Protein product: CASSELATGEQYF.

The chain is built from TRBV11-3 and TRBJ2-7; no reliable D call. V lost 0 bases to trimming and J lost 7 bases, with 10 bases between them. This CDR3 region has 13 residues. Germline V gives CDR1 SGHNT, CDR2 YENEEA. CDR3 residues: CASSLESDGEQYF. CDR3 DNA sequence: TGTGCCAGCAGCTTAGAAAGTGATGGGGAGCAGTACTTC. Using reference TRBV11-3 and TRBJ2-7 for the parts outside the CDR3, the full variable domain is EAGVVQSPRYKIIEKKQPVAFWCNPISGHNTLYWYLQNLGQGPELLIRYENEEAVDDSQLPKDRFSAERLKGVDSTLKIQPAELGDSAVYLCASSLESDGEQYFGPGTRLTVT.

The V and J genes are TRBV7-9 and TRBJ2-2, with D perhaps matching TRBD1 (6 bases). Germline CDR1 SEHNR, CDR2 FQNEAQ (reference sequence). Trimming removed 9 bases from V and 4 bases from J, with 9 bases in between. This CDR3 comprises 12 residues. CDR3 region: CARDRTTGELFF. The CDR3 coding sequence is TGTGCCAGAGACAGGACCACCGGGGAGCTGTTTTTT.

CDR3 region: CASSRQGKGANYGYTF. CDR3 DNA sequence: TGTGCCAGCTCCCGACAGGGTAAAGGAGCTAACTATGGCTACACCTTC. The chain recombines TRBV6-5 with TRBJ1-2, with 7 bases identical to TRBD1. The CDR3 is 16 amino acids. Germline V gives CDR1 MNHEY, CDR2 SVGAGI. Trimming took 8 bases from V and 0 from J; bases not matched to a gene: 12.

The gene calls are TRBV18 and TRBJ2-2, with D possibly TRBD1 on 6 matching bases. Germline V gene sequence: CDR1 KGHSH, CDR2 LQKENI. Trimming cost V 6 bases and J 10 bases, with 12 bases left between them. The CDR3 loop spans 12 amino acids. The CDR3 DNA sequence: TGTGCCAGCTCCCGAGGGGGAGAGGAGCTGTTTTTT. Amino acids: CASSRGGEELFF.

The table lists this clonotype with a few counts. The chain carries TRBV20-1 and TRBJ2-7, with 8 bases lining up with TRBD1. The CDR3 totals 11 residues. Unmatched junction bases numbered 6, after V lost 7 bases and J lost 7 bases. Per germline, CDR1 DFQATT and CDR2 SNEGSKA (reference sequence). The CDR3 loop is CSVQDREEQYF. CDR3 coding DNA: TGCAGTGTCCAGGACAGGGAAGAGCAGTACTTC.

This sequence joins TRBV6-1 and TRBJ2-3; a possible D gene is TRBD2 (7 bases). CDR3 size: 17 residues. V was trimmed by 1 base and J by 7 bases, leaving 21 bases between them. CDR1 is MNHNS, CDR2 SASEGT, per germline. The CDR3 DNA follows: TGTGCCAGCAGTGAAGGAGGTCGGGGGGCGCCCGGTTATACGCAGTATTTT. Protein product: CASSEGGRGAPGYTQYF.

The chain joins TRBV5-1 to TRBJ2-3, with TRBD2 identical over 12 bases. The J segment lost 2 bases and the V segment lost 3 bases, leaving 4 bases of the junction unmatched. Germline V gene sequence: CDR1 SGHRS, CDR2 YFSETQ. This CDR3 is 16 amino acids long. CDR3 loop: CASSSSGRAATDTQYF. DNA of the CDR3: TGCGCCAGCAGCTCTAGCGGGAGGGCGGCCACAGATACGCAGTATTTT.

The V call is TRBV7-9, the J call TRBJ1-4, with a possible D match to TRBD1 (5 bases). The CDR3 totals 15 residues. CDR1 and CDR2 from the germline V gene are SEHNR and FQNEAQ (reference sequence). The V end was cut by 3 bases, the J end by 3 bases, with 11 bases between. CDR3 nucleotide sequence: TGTGCCAGCAGCTTGGGGGAAAGGGCTAATGAAAAACTGTTTTTT. Protein product: CASSLGERANEKLFF.

This clonotype was detected only a few times. The chain recombines TRBV28 with TRBJ2-7; 12 bases are a match to TRBD1. Germline lookup yields CDR1 MDHEN and CDR2 SYDVKM. CDR3 length equals 15 residues. V was clipped by 2 bases and J by 8 bases; unmatched bases: 7. The CDR3: CASSLPGQGADKQYF. For the CDR3, the DNA is TGTGCCAGCAGTTTACCGGGACAGGGGGCCGACAAGCAGTACTTC.

The chain couples TRBV29-1 to TRBJ2-3; 14 bases match TRBD2. J lost 6 bases, V lost 5 bases, and 7 bases had no gene match. The CDR3 has 15 residues. Germline loops: CDR1 SQVTM, CDR2 ANQGSEA. The CDR3 region is CSVSGTSGSMDTQYF. The CDR3 DNA reads TGCAGCGTTTCCGGGACTAGCGGGAGTATGGATACGCAGTATTTT.

The CDR3 loop reads CASRPPTLRTEQYF. Written as DNA, the CDR3 is TGCGCCAGCAGACCCCCCACCCTCCGTACCGAGCAGTACTTC. The chain carries TRBV10-1 and TRBJ2-7, with unresolved D. Germline CDR1 and CDR2: WNHNN and SYGVQD (reference sequence). Between the trimmed V and J ends, which lost 6 bases and 6 bases, there was a span of 18 bases. This CDR3 spans 14 amino acids.

J is TRBJ2-1 and V is TRBV3-1; D might be TRBD2 (6 bases). The CDR3 spans 15 residues. Germline CDR1 reads LGHDT; CDR2 reads YNNKEL (reference sequence). V lost 1 base and J 5 bases, leaving 12 bases between the germline ends. This CDR3 reads CASSQGLGIHNEQFF. The CDR3 coding sequence is TGTGCCAGCAGCCAAGGACTAGGTATCCACAATGAGCAGTTCTTC.

This clonotype has just a few counts. J is TRBJ2-7 and V is TRBV28, with no clear D. The CDR3 has 14 amino acids. CDR1 and CDR2 from the germline V gene are MDHEN and SYDVKM. Trimming cost V 2 bases and J 2 bases, with 10 bases left between them. Here the CDR3 reads CASSLGVSPYEQYF. The CDR3 DNA reads TGTGCCAGCAGTTTAGGTGTCAGTCCCTACGAGCAGTACTTC.

The chain couples TRBV7-9 to TRBJ1-2; 7 bases align to TRBD1. The V segment lost 3 bases and the J segment 5 bases; nucleotides outside the gene matches: 6. The CDR3 covers 14 residues. Germline CDR1 and CDR2: SEHNR and FQNEAQ (reference sequence). The CDR3 protein is CASSLPGQMYGYTF. The DNA of the CDR3 is TGTGCCAGCAGCTTGCCGGGACAGATGTATGGCTACACCTTC.

The rearrangement links TRBV15 to TRBJ1-5; no firm D call. The germline V gene encodes CDR1 LNHNV and CDR2 YYDKDF (reference sequence). This CDR3 comprises 12 residues. Trimming left V 4 bases short and J 4 bases short, with 5 bases between. The CDR3 bases are TGTGCCACCAGCACTGCGAATCAGCCCCAGCATTTT. Translation: CATSTANQPQHF.

This clonotype has just a few counts. The CDR3 loop is CASSRDLSYEQYF. In DNA, the CDR3 is TGCGCCAGCAGTCGGGACTTATCCTACGAGCAGTACTTC. The chain links TRBV10-1 to TRBJ2-7, with D possibly being TRBD2 (6 bases). V was shortened by 5 bases and J by 1 base, with 9 bases between the two germline ends. CDR1 is WNHNN, CDR2 SYGVQD, per germline (reference sequence). This CDR3 spans 13 amino acids.

This clonotype came up a few times. CDR3 region: CASSLDSPTGEGLAGSYEQYF. The CDR3 bases are TGCGCCAGCAGCTTGGACAGCCCGACAGGCGAAGGACTAGCGGGATCATACGAGCAGTACTTC. The V call is TRBV5-1, the J call TRBJ2-7; 12 bases agree with TRBD2. There are 21 residues in the CDR3. The germline gives CDR1 SGHRS, CDR2 YFSETQ. The junction had 20 bases not matched to a gene; V was cut back by 0 bases and J by 4 bases.